The clone carrying this TCR beta chain was recorded once. Generated by immunoSEQ multiplex PCR, the TCRdb table keeps only in-frame clones and is missing some. The table lists 210,000 or so clones, 81% of them singletons, with about 8.9% in the top ten. The sample is drawn from a study of blood T cell repertoires in COVID-19. Across the study: Specimens from acute and convalescent COVID-19 originated in the United States, Italy and Spain.

Individuals aged about 18 to 89 years were recruited from roughly 22 US areas. Participants reported their clinical history, and cohort assignment relied on those reports. The CDR3 extends over 15 amino acids. The ends lost 4 bases at V and 2 bases at J; junction bases unmatched: 7. Germline loops: CDR1 LNHDA, CDR2 SQIVND (reference sequence). Input material: PBMCs or T cells enriched from blood (not recorded which). J is TRBJ2-7 and V is TRBV19, with 8 bases identical to TRBD1. This TCR derives from a woman aged 50 to 60 with acute COVID-19. The CDR3 nucleotides read TGTGCCAGTAGTAATAGGACAGGGCTGACCTACGAGCAGTACTTC. Protein sequence: CASSNRTGLTYEQYF.